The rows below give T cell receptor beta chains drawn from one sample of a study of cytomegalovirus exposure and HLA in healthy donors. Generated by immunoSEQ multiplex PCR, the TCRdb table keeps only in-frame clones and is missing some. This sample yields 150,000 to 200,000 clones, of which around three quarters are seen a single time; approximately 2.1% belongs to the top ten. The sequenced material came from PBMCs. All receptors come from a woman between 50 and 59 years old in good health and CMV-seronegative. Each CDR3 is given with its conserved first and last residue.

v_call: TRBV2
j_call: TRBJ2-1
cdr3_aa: CASSEAMAVPNNEQFF

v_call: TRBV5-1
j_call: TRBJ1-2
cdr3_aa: CASSALGTLNYGYTF

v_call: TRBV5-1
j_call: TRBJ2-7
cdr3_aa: CASSRSSYYEQYF

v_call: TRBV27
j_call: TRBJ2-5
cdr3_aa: CASRTNTGGSETQYF

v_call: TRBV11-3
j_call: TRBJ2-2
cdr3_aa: CASSPSVLANTGELFF

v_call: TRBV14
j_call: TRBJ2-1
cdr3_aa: CASSHQAGGFEQFF

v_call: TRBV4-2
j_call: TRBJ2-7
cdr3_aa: CASSQPVGGGPRSHAEQYF

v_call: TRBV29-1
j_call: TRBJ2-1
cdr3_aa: CSARGTGVFNEQFF

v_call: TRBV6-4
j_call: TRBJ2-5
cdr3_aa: CASSEGAGEETQYF

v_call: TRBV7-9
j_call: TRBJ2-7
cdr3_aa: CASTARGGEQYF

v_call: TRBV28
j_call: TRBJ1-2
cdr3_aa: CASSLMPGGYTF

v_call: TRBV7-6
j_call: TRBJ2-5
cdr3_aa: CASSISGTGETQYF

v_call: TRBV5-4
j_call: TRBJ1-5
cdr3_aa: CASSLIGDNQPQHF

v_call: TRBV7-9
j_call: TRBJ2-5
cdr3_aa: CASSEVGLAEEQYF

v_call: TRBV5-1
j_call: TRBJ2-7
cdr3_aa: CASSLDGQGFEQYF

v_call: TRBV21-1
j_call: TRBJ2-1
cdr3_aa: CASSTPSGGLNEQFF

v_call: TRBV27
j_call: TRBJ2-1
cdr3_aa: CASSLGADEQFF

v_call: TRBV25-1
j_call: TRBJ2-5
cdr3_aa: CASSLGLGGSETQYF

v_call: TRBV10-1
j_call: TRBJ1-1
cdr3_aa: CASSAGTDTEAFF

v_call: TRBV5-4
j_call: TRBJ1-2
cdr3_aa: CASSQGQGINYGYTF

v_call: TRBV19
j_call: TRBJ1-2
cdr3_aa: CASSPDRGRLDGYTF

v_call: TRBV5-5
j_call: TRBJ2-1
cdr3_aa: CASSLGWRQGGNEQFF

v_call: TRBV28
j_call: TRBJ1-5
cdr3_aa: CASSPPPGQPQHF

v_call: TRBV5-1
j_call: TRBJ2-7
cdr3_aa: CASSLVGQGAREQYF

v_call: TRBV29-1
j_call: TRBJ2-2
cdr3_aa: CSVVVVAVNTGELFF

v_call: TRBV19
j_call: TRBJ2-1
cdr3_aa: CASSPSGTRGANEQFF

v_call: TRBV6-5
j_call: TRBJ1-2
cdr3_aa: CASSYSTGKGYTF

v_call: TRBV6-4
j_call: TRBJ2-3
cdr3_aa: CASSLSGGAPDTQYF

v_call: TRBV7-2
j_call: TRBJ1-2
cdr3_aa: CASSPDRAGGYTF

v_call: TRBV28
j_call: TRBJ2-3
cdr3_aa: CASSFSSGTDTQYF

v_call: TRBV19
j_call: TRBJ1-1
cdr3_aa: CASSIGTGDTEAFF

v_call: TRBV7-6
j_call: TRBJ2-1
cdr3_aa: CASSLGATLSYNEQFF

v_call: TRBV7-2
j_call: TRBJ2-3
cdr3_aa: CASSRTYGADTQYF

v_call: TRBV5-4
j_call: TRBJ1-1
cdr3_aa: CASSLDRAKGAEAFF

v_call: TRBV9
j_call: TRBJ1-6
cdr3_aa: CASSARQDNSPLHF

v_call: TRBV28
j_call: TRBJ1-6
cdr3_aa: CASSPPRYNSPLHF

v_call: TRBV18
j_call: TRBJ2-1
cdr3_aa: CASSPLTSGIINEQFF

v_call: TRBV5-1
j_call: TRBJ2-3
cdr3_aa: CASSFGQGADTQYF

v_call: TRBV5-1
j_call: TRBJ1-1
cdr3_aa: CASRSYRALNTEAFF

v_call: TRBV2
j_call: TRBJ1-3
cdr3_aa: CASSAGTGRSGNTIYF

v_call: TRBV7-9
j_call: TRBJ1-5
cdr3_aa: CASSLGDAVARPQHF

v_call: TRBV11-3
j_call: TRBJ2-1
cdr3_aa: CASSAPSGSYNEQFF

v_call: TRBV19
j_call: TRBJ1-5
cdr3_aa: CASGGDRVGNQPQHF

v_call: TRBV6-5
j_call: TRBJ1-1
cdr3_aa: CASRSGTGTAFF

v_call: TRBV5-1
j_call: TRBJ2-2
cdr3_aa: CASSQTVLDTGELFF

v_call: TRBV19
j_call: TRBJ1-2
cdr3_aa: CASSQTGANYGYTF

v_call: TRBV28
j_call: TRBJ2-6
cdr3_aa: CASSLSLPGANVLTF

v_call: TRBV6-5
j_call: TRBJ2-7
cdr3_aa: CASSSGTSGKYEQYF

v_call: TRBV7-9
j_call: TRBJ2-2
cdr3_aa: CASSPGTVANTGELFF

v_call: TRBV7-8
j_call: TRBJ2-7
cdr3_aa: CASSRDRDEQYF

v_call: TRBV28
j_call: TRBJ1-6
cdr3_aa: CASSAPGQRENSPLHF

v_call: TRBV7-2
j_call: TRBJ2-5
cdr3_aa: CASSASSGSIETQYF

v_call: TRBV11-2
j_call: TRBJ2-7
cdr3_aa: CASSPQGATYEQYF

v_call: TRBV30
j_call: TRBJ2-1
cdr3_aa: CAWNRGLREEQFF